This T cell receptor beta chain was recorded in a study of blood T cell repertoires in COVID-19. The overall study: Collection of acute and convalescent COVID-19 samples took place in the United States, Italy and Spain. PBMCs, B-cell-depleted T cells, or T cells were the source of the cDNA or gDNA that made up the material.

CDR1 is SGDLS and CDR2 is YYNGEE in the germline V gene. V trimming: 4 bases; J trimming: 5 bases; junction bases outside the gene matches: 7. This CDR3 comprises 15 residues. Original handling: By means of reference gene primer amplification, nucleated cell counts were estimated. Some clones are missing from TCRdb's copy, which holds only in-frame ones; the method was immunoSEQ multiplex PCR. V, J and clone size are those of that table, while D and trimming were read from the DNA. The table records about 340,000 clones, approximately 82% of them present only once. The sample comprised peripheral blood. The TCR sequence derives from a man aged 25-45 years with active or convalescent COVID-19. The chain links TRBV9 to TRBJ2-2, with 8 bases lining up with TRBD1. CDR3 amino acids: CASSPRTGRTGELFF. The CDR3 bases are TGTGCCAGCAGCCCTAGGACAGGGCGAACCGGGGAGCTGTTTTTT.